Below are 13 T cell receptor beta chains sequenced from a single sample in a study of circulating CD8 cells and anti-PD-1 response in melanoma. From live CD3+CD8+TCRalphabeta+ cells, four PD-1 and/or TIGIT subsets were sorted. TCR libraries were prepared from roughly 15 ng of total RNA with the QIAseq Immune Repertoire TCR panel. TCRdb passed the reads through MiXCR, listing each CDR3 protein once. The sample includes about 420 distinct CDR3 sequences, around 5.8% seen only once; the top ten take 15% to 20%. The material sequenced was CD8+ T cells from PBMCs, taken at baseline or after one month of anti-PD-1 therapy (not recorded which). The source of these receptors is a human donor with melanoma.

Sample share makes this clonotype large. This chain links TRBV25-1 with TRBJ2-7; unclear D gene. The V gene lost 4 bases and the J gene lost 2 bases, with 9 bases spanning the gap. CDR3 length: 13 residues. Germline CDR1 and CDR2: MGHDK and SYGVNS. CDR3 protein: CASSVGWAYEQYF. The CDR3 DNA is TGTGCCAGCAGTGTAGGGTGGGCCTACGAGCAGTACTTC.

By sample share, this clonotype is large (0.1 to 1%). J is TRBJ1-5 and V is TRBV28; TRBD1 matches 7 bases. V lost 11 bases, J lost 2 bases, and 9 bases stayed unmatched. This CDR3 comprises 14 residues. Germline lookup yields CDR1 MDHEN and CDR2 SYDVKM. CDR3 in amino acids: CAEGTAGGNQPQHF. In DNA, the CDR3 is TGTGCCGAAGGGACAGCCGGGGGCAATCAGCCCCAGCATTTT.

Sample share makes this clonotype medium-sized. The chain is built from TRBV12-3 or TRBV12-4 and TRBJ1-4, with D possibly matching TRBD1 (6 bases). The CDR3 spans 14 residues. V lost 6 bases to trimming and J lost 7 bases, with 15 bases between them. The CDR3 protein is CASSKDSSGEKLFF. The CDR3 DNA reads as TGTGCCAGCAGCAAGGACAGTTCGGGTGAAAAACTGTTTTTT.

This clonotype is large by share. V is TRBV28 and J is TRBJ2-5; 10 bases are a match to TRBD2. The CDR3 runs to 14 residues. Germline CDR1 is MDHEN and CDR2 is SYDVKM. V lost 4 bases to trimming and J lost 5 bases; unmatched junction nucleotides: 4. The CDR3 loop is CASSSMGLAETQYF. In nucleotides, the CDR3 is TGTGCCAGCAGTTCGATGGGACTAGCGGAGACCCAGTACTTC.

This clonotype was recorded a few times. The chain carries TRBV7-2 and TRBJ2-7; unclear D gene. This CDR3 spans 12 amino acids. The V and J ends lost 4 bases and 7 bases respectively, with 11 bases between them. The germline gives CDR1 SGHTA, CDR2 FQGNSA. The CDR3 region is CASSSLTGEQYF. The CDR3 DNA sequence: TGTGCCAGCAGCTCCCTCACTGGGGAGCAGTACTTC.

By share, this clonotype ranks as large (0.1 to 1%). The genes are TRBV2 and TRBJ2-1; 11 positions agree with TRBD2. This CDR3 is 15 amino acids long. J was trimmed by 7 bases and V by 4 bases; bases with no gene match: 6. CDR1 SNHLY and CDR2 FYNNEI come from the germline V gene. CDR3 in amino acids: CASSALAGGTNEQFF. The CDR3 DNA follows: TGTGCCAGCAGTGCCCTAGCGGGGGGCACGAATGAGCAGTTCTTC.

This clonotype is labeled large. The chain joins TRBV19 to TRBJ1-1; D perhaps matches TRBD1 (5 bases). CDR3 length: 15 residues. Trimming took off 5 bases at V and 1 base at J, with 14 bases between the two ends. Germline CDR1 is LNHDA and CDR2 is SQIVND (reference sequence). CDR3 protein: CASSWTGTSNTEAFF. CDR3 DNA: TGTGCCAGTAGTTGGACTGGGACCTCGAACACTGAAGCTTTCTTT.

This clonotype is large (0.1 to 1%) by share. The chain is built from TRBV29-1 and TRBJ2-7; D possibly matches TRBD1 or TRBD2 (6 bases each). V was pared by 4 bases and J by 1 base, with 11 bases between. CDR3 length equals 13 residues. The germline V gene encodes CDR1 SQVTM and CDR2 ANQGSEA. CDR3 in DNA: TGCAGCGTTGTAGGGGGGTCTTCCTACGAGCAGTACTTC. It translates to CSVVGGSSYEQYF.

This clonotype is medium-sized within its sample. This sequence joins TRBV20-1 and TRBJ2-1, with 7 nucleotides matching TRBD2. V was clipped by 0 bases and J by 8 bases; unmatched bases: 7. The CDR3 contains 14 residues. Germline CDR1 DFQATT, CDR2 SNEGSKA (reference sequence). CDR3 residues: CSARDLTSWHEQFF. The CDR3, as DNA: TGCAGTGCTAGAGATCTGACTAGCTGGCATGAGCAGTTCTTC.

Judged by abundance, this clonotype is medium-sized (0.01 to 0.1%). The rearrangement uses TRBV20-1 and TRBJ2-3, with unresolved D. V was pared by 0 bases and J by 6 bases, with 4 bases between. The CDR3 loop spans 11 amino acids. CDR1 is DFQATT, CDR2 SNEGSKA, per germline (reference sequence). The CDR3 coding sequence is TGCAGTGCTAGAGACTTTGATACGCAGTATTTT. It encodes CSARDFDTQYF.

By share, this clonotype ranks as medium-sized. The rearrangement joins TRBV28 to TRBJ1-6; D is uncertain. V lost 2 bases to trimming and J lost 10 bases, with 9 bases between them. The germline CDR1 and CDR2 sequences are MDHEN and SYDVKM. This CDR3 comprises 13 residues. The CDR3 reads CASSLRGGSPLHF. The CDR3 DNA is TGTGCCAGCAGTTTACGGGGAGGGTCACCCCTCCACTTT. The full variable domain, rest sourced from reference TRBV28 and TRBJ1-6, is DVKVTQSSRYLVKRTGEKVFLECVQDMDHENMFWYRQDPGLGLRLIYFSYDVKMKEKGDIPEGYSVSREKKERFSLILESASTNQTSMYLCASSLRGGSPLHFGNGTRLTVT.

By its share, this clonotype is medium-sized (0.01 to 0.1%). The V and J genes are TRBV5-1 and TRBJ2-1; maybe TRBD1 (6 bases). The CDR3 is made up of 17 amino acids. Germline CDR1 SGHRS, CDR2 YFSETQ. Trimming removed 0 bases at V and 2 bases at J, with 15 bases between. CDR3: CASSLGYDRPPYNEQFF. In nucleotides, the CDR3 is TGCGCCAGCAGCTTGGGTTATGACAGGCCACCCTACAATGAGCAGTTCTTC.

This clonotype is deemed medium-sized. V is TRBV27 and J is TRBJ2-2; 8 nucleotides line up with TRBD1. Germline lookup yields CDR1 MNHEY and CDR2 SMNVEV (reference sequence). Trimming removed 5 bases from V and 8 bases from J; junction bases left unmatched: 7. CDR3 length: 14 residues. The CDR3 is CASSIGQGRGELFF. CDR3 coding DNA: TGTGCCAGCAGTATCGGACAGGGTAGAGGGGAGCTGTTTTTT.